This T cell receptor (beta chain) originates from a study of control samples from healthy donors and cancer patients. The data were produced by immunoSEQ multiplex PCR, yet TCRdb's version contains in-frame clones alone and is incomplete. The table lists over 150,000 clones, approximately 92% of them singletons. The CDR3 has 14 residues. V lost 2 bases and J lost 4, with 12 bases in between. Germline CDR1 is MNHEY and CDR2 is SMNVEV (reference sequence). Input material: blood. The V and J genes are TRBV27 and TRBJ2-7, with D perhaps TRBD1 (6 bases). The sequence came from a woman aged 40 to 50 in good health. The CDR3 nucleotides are TGTGCCAGCAGTTTAGGCAGGGGATTTTACGAGCAGTACTTC. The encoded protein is CASSLGRGFYEQYF.